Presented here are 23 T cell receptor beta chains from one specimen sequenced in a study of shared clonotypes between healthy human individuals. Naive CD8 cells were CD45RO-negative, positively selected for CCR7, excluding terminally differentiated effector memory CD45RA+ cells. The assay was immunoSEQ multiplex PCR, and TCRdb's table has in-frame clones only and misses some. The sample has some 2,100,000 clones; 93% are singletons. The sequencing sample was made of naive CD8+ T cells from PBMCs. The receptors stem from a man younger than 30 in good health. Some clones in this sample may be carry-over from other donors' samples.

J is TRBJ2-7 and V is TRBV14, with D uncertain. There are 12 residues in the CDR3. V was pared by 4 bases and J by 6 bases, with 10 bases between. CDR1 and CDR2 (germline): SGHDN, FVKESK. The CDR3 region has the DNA TGTGCCAGCAGCCTATTAGTACGCGAGCAGTACTTC. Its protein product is CASSLLVREQYF.

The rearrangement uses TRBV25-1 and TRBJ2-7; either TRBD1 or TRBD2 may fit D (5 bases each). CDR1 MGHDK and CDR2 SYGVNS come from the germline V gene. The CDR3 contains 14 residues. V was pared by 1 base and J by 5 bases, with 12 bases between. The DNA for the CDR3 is TGTGCCAGCAGTGAATTCGGTAGGGACCACGAGCAGTACTTC. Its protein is CASSEFGRDHEQYF.

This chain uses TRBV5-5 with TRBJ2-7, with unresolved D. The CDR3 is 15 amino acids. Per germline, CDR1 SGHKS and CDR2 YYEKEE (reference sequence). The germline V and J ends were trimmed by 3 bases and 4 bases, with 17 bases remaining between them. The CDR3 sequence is CASSYLTVNPYEQYF. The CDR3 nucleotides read TGTGCCAGCAGCTACCTAACGGTGAACCCTTACGAGCAGTACTTC.

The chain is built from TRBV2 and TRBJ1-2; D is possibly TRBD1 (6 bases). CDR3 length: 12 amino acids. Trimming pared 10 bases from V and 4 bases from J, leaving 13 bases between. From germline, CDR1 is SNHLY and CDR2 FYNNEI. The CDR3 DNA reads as TGTGCCATCGAGGGGGTGGGCTATGGCTACACCTTC. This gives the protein CAIEGVGYGYTF. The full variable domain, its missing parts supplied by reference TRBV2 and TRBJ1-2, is EPEVTQTPSHQVTQMGQEVILRCVPISNHLYFYWYRQILGQKVEFLVSFYNNEISEKSEIFDDQFSVERPDGSNFTLKIRSTKLEDSAMYFCAIEGVGYGYTFGSGTRLTVV.

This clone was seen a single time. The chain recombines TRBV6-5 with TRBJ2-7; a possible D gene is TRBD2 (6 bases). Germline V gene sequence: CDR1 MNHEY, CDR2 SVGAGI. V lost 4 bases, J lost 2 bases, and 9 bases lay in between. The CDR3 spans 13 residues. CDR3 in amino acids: CASSFRLAYEQYF. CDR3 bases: TGTGCCAGCAGTTTTCGACTAGCCTACGAGCAGTACTTC.

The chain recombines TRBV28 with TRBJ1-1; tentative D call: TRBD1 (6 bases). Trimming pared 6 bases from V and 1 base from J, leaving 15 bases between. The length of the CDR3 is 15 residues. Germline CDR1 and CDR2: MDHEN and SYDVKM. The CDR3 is CASRTYRESNTEAFF. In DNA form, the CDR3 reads TGTGCCAGCAGGACGTACAGGGAGTCGAACACTGAAGCTTTCTTT.

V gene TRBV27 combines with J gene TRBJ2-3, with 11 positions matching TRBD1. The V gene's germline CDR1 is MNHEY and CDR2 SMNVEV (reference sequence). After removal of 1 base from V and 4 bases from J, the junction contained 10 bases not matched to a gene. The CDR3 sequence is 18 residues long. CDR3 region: CASSLWIPRTGGADTQYF. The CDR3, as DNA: TGTGCCAGCAGTTTATGGATACCAAGGACAGGGGGCGCAGATACGCAGTATTTT.

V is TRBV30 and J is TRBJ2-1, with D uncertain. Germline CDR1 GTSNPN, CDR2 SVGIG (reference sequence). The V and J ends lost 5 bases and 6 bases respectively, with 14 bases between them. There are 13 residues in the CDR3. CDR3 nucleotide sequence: TGTGCCTGGTTATCCGGTGGTTCCAATGAGCAGTTCTTC. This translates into CAWLSGGSNEQFF.

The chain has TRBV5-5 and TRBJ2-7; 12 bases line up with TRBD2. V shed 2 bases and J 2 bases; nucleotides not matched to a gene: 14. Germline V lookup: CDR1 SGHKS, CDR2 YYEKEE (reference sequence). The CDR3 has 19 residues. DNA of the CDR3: TGTGCCAGCAGCTTTCAATGGACTAGCGGGACCTCTTTCACCTACGAGCAGTACTTC. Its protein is CASSFQWTSGTSFTYEQYF.

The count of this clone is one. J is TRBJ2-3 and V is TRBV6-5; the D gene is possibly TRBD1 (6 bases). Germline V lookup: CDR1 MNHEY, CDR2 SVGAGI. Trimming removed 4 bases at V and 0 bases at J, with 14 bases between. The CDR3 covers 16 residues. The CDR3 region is CASSWRQAPSTDTQYF. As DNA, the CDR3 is TGTGCCAGCAGTTGGAGACAGGCCCCTAGCACAGATACGCAGTATTTT.

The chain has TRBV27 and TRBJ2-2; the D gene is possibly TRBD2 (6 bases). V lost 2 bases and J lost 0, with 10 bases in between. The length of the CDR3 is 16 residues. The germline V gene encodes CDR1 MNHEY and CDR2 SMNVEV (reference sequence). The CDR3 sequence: CASSLSPSANTGELFF. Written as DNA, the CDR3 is TGTGCCAGCAGTTTAAGCCCTAGCGCGAACACCGGGGAGCTGTTTTTT.

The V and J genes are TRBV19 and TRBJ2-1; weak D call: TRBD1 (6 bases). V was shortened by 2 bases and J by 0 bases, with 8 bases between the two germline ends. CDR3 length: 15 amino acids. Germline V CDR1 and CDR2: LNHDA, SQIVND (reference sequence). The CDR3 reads CASSIQGFSYNEQFF. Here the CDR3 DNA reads TGTGCCAGTAGTATACAGGGGTTCTCCTACAATGAGCAGTTCTTC.

The CDR3 DNA reads as TGTGCCAGCAGCTTAAACGCGGGACAGGGCGTAACCTACGAGCAGTACTTC. Translation: CASSLNAGQGVTYEQYF. This chain links TRBV11-2 with TRBJ2-7; 9 bases agree with TRBD1. Per the germline V gene, CDR1 is SGHAT and CDR2 is FQNNGV. The CDR3 sequence is 17 residues long. V was clipped by 2 bases and J by 2 bases; unmatched bases: 10.

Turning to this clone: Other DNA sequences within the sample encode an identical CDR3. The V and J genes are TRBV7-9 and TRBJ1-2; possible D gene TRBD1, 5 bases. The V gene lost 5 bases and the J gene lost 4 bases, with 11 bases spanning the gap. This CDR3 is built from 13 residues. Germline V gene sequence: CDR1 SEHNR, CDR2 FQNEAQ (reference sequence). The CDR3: CASSPDSPYGYTF. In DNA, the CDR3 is TGTGCCAGCAGCCCCGACAGTCCCTATGGCTACACCTTC.

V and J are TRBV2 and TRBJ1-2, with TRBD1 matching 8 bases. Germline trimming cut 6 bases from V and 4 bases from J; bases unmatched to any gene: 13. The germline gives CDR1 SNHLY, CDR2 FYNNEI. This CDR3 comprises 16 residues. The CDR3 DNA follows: TGTGCCAGCAGAACTCCGGGACAGGACCCGCTCTATGGCTACACCTTC. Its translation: CASRTPGQDPLYGYTF.

CDR3 in amino acids: CASSLKREPVGELFF. Here the CDR3 DNA reads TGTGCCAGCAGTTTAAAGCGGGAACCCGTCGGGGAGCTGTTTTTT. The chain links TRBV27 to TRBJ2-2; the match to TRBD2 covers 7 bases. V trimming: 2 bases; J trimming: 7 bases; junction bases outside the gene matches: 7. This CDR3 comprises 15 residues. From germline, CDR1 is MNHEY and CDR2 SMNVEV (reference sequence).

This CDR3 is CSVAGPVTYEQYF. In nucleotides, the CDR3 is TGCAGCGTGGCAGGGCCAGTTACCTACGAGCAGTACTTC. The rearrangement links TRBV29-1 to TRBJ2-7; the D gene is possibly TRBD1 (5 bases). Trimming removed 6 bases at V and 2 bases at J, with 14 bases between. Germline CDR1 is SQVTM and CDR2 is ANQGSEA. The CDR3 is 13 amino acids.

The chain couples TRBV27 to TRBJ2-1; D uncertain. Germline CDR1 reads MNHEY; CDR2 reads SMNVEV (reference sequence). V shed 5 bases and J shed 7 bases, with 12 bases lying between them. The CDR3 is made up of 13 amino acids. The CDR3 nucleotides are TGTGCCAGCAGTCCACACCTAGGGAATGAGCAGTTCTTC. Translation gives CASSPHLGNEQFF.

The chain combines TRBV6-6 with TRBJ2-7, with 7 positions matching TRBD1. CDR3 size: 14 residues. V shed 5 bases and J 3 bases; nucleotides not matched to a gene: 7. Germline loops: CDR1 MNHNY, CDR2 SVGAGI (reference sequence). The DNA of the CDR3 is TGTGCCAGCAGTAACCGGGACAGATACTACGAGCAGTACTTC. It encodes CASSNRDRYYEQYF.

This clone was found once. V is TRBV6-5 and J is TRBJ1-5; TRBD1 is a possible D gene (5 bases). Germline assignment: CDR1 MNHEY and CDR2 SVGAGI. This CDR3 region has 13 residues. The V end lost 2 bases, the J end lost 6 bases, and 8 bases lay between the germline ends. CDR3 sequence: CASSYTGTQPQHF. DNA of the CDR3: TGTGCCAGCAGTTACACAGGAACTCAGCCCCAGCATTTT.

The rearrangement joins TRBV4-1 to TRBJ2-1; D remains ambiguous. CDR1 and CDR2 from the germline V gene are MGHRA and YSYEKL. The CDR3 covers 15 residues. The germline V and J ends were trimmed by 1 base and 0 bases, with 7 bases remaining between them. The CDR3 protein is CASSQARSSYNEQFF. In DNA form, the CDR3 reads TGCGCCAGCAGCCAAGCGAGGAGCTCCTACAATGAGCAGTTCTTC.

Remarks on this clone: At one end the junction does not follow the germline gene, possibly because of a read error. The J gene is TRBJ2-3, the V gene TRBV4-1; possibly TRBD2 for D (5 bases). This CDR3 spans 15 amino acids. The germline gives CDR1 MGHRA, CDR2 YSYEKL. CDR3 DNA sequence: TGCGCCAGCAGCGATAGAGCGGCAAGCACGGATACGCAGTATTTT. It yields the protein CASSDRAASTDTQYF.

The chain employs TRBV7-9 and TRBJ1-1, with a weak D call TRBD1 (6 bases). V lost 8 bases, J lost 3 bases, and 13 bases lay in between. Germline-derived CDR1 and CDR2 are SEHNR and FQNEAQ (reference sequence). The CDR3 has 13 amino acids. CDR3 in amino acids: CASGGAWDTEAFF. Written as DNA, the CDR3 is TGTGCCAGCGGGGGGGCTTGGGACACTGAAGCTTTCTTT.